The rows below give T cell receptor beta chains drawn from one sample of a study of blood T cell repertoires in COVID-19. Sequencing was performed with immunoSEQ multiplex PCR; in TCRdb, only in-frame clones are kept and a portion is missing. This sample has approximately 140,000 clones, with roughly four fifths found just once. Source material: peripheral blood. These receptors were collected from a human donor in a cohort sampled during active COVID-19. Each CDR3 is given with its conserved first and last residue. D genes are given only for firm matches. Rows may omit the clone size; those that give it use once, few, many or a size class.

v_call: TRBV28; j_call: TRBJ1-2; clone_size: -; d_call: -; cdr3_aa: CASSTPVGGHGYTF; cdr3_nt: TGTGCCAGCAGTACCCCGGTCGGAGGACATGGCTACACCTTC
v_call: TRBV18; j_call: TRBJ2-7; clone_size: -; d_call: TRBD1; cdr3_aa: CASSPGQGISTYEQYF; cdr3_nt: TGTGCCAGCTCACCCGGACAGGGGATCAGCACCTACGAGCAGTACTTC
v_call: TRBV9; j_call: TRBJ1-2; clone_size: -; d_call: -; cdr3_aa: CASSVVSNYGYTF; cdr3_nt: TGTGCCAGCAGCGTAGTCAGTAACTATGGCTACACCTTC
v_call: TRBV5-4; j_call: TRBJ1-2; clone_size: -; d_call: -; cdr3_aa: CASTLNPIGSLAYTF; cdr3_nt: TGTGCCAGCACCTTGAACCCGATCGGGAGTCTTGCCTACACCTTC
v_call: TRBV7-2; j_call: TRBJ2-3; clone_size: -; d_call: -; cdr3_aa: CASSLTLADTQYF; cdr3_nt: TGTGCCAGCAGCTTAACTCTGGCAGATACGCAGTATTTT
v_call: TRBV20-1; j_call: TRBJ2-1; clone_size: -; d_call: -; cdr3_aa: CSAGGLGDNEQFF; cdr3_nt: TGCAGTGCTGGTGGACTGGGAGACAATGAGCAGTTCTTC
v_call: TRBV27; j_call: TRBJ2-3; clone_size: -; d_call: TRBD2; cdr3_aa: CASKIGLAVTDTQYF; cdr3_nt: TGTGCCAGCAAGATAGGACTAGCGGTCACAGATACGCAGTATTTT
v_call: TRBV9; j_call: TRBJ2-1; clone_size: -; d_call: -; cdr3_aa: CASSVGLSSGEQFF; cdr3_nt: TGTGCCAGCAGCGTAGGTCTAAGTTCGGGTGAGCAGTTCTTC
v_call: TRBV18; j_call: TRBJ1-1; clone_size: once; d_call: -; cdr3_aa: CASSPPTGQLNTEAFF; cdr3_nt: TGTGCCAGCTCACCACCAACGGGACAACTGAACACTGAAGCTTTCTTT
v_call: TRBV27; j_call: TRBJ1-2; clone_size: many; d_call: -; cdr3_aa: CASSLSAGQNYGYTF; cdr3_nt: TGTGCCAGCAGTTTATCAGCCGGACAGAACTATGGCTACACCTTC
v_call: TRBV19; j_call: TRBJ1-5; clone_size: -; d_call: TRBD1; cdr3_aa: CATLQGAYSNQPQHF; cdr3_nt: TGTGCCACATTACAGGGGGCTTATAGCAATCAGCCCCAGCATTTT
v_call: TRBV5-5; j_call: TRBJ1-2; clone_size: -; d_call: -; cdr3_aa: CASSLTPPRAYGYTF; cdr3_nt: TGTGCCAGCAGCTTGACTCCCCCCAGGGCCTATGGCTACACCTTC
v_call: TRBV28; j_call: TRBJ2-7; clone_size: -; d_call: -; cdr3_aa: CASAGGTASYEQYF; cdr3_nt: TGTGCCAGCGCAGGAGGGACAGCATCCTACGAGCAGTACTTC
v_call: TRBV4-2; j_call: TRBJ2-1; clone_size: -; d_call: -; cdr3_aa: CASSQVRVDEQFF; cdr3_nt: TGTGCCAGCAGCCAAGTGAGAGTCGATGAGCAGTTCTTC
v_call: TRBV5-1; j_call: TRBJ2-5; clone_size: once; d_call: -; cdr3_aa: CASSWGGKETQYF; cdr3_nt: TGCGCCAGCAGCTGGGGCGGTAAAGAGACCCAGTACTTC
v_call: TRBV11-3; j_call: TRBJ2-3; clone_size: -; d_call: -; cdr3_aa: CASSIRGDTQYF; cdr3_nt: TGTGCCAGCAGCATTAGGGGAGATACGCAGTATTTT
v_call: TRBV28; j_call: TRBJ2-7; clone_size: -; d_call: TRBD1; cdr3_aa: CASSFGTGEHF; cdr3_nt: TGTGCCAGCAGTTTCGGGACAGGCGAACACTTC
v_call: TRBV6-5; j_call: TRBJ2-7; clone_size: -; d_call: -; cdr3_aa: CASSSSRGTYEQYF; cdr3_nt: TGTGCCAGCAGTTCAAGCAGGGGAACCTACGAGCAGTACTTC
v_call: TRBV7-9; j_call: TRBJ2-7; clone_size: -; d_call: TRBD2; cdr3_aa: CASSSYGLADSYEQYF; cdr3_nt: TGTGCCAGCAGCTCATATGGACTAGCGGACTCCTACGAGCAGTACTTC
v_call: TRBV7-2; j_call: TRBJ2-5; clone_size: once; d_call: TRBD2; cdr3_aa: CASSLSSGRVRETQYF; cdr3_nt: TGTGCCAGCAGCTTAAGTAGCGGGAGGGTTCGGGAGACCCAGTACTTC
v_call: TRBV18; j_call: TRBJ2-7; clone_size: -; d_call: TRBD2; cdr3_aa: CASSPGGGYHEQYF; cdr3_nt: TGTGCCAGCTCCCCCGGGGGAGGGTACCACGAGCAGTACTTC
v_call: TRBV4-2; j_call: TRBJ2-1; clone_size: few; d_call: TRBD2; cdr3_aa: CASSLAGLAGNEQFF; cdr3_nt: TGTGCCAGCAGCCTCGCGGGACTAGCGGGAAATGAGCAGTTCTTC
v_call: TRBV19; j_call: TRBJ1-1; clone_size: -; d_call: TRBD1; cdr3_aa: CASSIRAGGTEAFF; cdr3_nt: TGTGCCAGTAGTATCAGGGCAGGGGGGACTGAAGCTTTCTTT
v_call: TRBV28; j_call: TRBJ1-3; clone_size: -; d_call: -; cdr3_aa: CASSSPPGSGGNTIYF; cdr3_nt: TGTGCCAGCAGTTCCCCGCCGGGTTCGGGAGGAAACACCATATATTTT
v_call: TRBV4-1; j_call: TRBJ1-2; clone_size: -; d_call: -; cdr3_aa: CASSLLWSGGYTF; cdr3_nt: TGCGCCAGCAGCCTGTTGTGGAGTGGGGGCTACACCTTC
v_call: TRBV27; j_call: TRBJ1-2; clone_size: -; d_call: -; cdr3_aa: CASSLAGGYGYTF; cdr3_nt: TGTGCCAGCAGTTTAGCGGGGGGCTATGGCTACACCTTC
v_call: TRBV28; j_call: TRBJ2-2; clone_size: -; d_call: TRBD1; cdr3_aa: CASSSPGTGNLGGELFF; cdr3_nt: TGTGCCAGCAGTTCCCCCGGGACAGGGAATTTGGGCGGGGAGCTGTTTTTT
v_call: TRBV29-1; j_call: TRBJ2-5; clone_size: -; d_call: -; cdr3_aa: CSVPHREETQYF; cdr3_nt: TGCAGCGTTCCCCACAGGGAAGAGACCCAGTACTTC
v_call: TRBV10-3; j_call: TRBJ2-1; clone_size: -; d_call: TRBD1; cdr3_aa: CATDRGRNEQFF; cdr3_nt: TGTGCCACGGACAGGGGGCGGAATGAGCAGTTCTTC
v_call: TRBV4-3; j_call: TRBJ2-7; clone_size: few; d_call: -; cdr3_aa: CASSQGPGWDNEQYF; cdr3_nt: TGCGCCAGCAGCCAAGGTCCAGGGTGGGATAACGAGCAGTACTTC
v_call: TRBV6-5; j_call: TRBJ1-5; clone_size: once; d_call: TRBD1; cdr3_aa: CASSRQGGGQPQHF; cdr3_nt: TGTGCCAGCAGTCGACAGGGCGGAGGTCAGCCCCAGCATTTT
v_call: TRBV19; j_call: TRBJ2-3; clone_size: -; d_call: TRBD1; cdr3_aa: CASRGAGTGSADTQYF; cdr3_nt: TGTGCCAGTAGGGGCGCCGGGACAGGGTCTGCAGATACGCAGTATTTT
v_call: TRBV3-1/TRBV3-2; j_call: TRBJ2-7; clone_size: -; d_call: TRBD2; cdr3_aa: CASSQDLAGGSREQYF; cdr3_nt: TGTGCCAGCAGCCAAGATCTAGCGGGAGGGTCGCGGGAGCAGTACTTC
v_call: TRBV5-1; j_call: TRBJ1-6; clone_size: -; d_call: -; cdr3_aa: CASSSGFQEGSPLHF; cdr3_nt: TGCGCCAGCAGCTCAGGCTTCCAGGAGGGTTCACCCCTCCACTTT
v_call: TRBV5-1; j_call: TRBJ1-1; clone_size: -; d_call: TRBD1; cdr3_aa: CASSPSTTGKTEAFF; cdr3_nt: TGCGCCAGCAGCCCCTCAACGACAGGGAAGACTGAAGCTTTCTTT
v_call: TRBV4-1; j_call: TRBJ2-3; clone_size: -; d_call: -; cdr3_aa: CASSQDPGWRTQYF; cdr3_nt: TGCGCCAGCAGCCAAGATCCGGGGTGGCGTACGCAGTATTTT
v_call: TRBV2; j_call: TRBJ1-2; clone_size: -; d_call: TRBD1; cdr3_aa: CASREGTGSRGYTF; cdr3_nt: TGTGCCAGCAGGGAGGGGACAGGGAGTCGCGGCTACACCTTC
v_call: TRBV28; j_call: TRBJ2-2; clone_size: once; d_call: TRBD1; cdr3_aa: CASVIDRVAGELFF; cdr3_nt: TGTGCCAGCGTAATCGACAGGGTGGCCGGGGAGCTGTTTTTT
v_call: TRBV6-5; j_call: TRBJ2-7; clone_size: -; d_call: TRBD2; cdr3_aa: CASLPREGRYEQYF; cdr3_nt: TGTGCCAGCTTACCCAGGGAGGGCAGGTACGAGCAGTACTTC
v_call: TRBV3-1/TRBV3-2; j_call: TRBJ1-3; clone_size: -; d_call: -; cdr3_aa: CASSPLWEAGNTIYF; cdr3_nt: TGTGCCAGCAGCCCCCTCTGGGAGGCTGGAAACACCATATATTTT
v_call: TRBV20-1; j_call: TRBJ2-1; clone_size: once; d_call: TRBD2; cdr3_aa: CSASRASGRDNEQFF; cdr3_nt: TGCAGTGCTAGTCGGGCTAGCGGGAGAGACAATGAGCAGTTCTTC
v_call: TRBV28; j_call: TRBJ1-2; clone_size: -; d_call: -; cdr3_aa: CAIHPRETNGYTF; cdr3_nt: TGTGCCATACACCCCCGGGAAACCAATGGCTACACCTTC
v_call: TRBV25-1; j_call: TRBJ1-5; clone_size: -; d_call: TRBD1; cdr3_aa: CASSDPGTGNQPQHF; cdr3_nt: TGTGCCAGCAGTGATCCCGGGACAGGCAATCAGCCCCAGCATTTT
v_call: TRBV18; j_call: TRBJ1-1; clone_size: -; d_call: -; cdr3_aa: CASSRTSQVANTEAFF; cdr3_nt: TGTGCCAGCTCACGAACCTCACAGGTTGCGAACACTGAAGCTTTCTTT
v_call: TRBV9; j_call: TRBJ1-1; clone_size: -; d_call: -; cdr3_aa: CASTPSPEKGEAFF; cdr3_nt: TGTGCCAGCACCCCCTCTCCGGAGAAAGGTGAAGCTTTCTTT
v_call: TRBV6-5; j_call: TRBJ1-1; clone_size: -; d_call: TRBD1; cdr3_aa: CASSYTGQGALAEAFF; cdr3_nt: TGTGCCAGCAGTTACACCGGACAGGGGGCCTTGGCTGAAGCTTTCTTT
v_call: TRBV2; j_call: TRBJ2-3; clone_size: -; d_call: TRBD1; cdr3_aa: CASSLRDRGRDTQYF; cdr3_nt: TGTGCCAGCAGCCTCCGGGACAGGGGCCGAGATACGCAGTATTTT
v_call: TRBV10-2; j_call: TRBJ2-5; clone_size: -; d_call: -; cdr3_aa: CASSVSGHKETQYF; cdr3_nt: TGCGCCAGCAGTGTGTCGGGCCATAAAGAGACCCAGTACTTC
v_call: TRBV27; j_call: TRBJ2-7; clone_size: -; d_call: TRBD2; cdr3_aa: CASREEVSSYEQYF; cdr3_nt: TGTGCCAGCCGGGAGGAGGTGAGCTCCTACGAGCAGTACTTC
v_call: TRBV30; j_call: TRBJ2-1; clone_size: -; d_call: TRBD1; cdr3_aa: CAWSKDRGTYNEQFF; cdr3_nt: TGTGCCTGGAGTAAGGACAGGGGGACCTACAATGAGCAGTTCTTC